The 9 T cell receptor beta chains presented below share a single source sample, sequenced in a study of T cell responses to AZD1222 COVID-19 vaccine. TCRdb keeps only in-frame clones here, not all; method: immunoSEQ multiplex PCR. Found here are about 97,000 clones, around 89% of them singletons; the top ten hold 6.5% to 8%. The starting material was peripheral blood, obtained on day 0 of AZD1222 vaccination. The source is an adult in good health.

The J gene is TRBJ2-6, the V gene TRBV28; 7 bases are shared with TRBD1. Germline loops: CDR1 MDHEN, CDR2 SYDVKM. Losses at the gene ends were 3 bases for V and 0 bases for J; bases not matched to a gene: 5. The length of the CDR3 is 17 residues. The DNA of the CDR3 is TGTGCCAGCAGTTTGAACAGGGGCGACTCTGGGGCCAACGTCCTGACTTTC. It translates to CASSLNRGDSGANVLTF.

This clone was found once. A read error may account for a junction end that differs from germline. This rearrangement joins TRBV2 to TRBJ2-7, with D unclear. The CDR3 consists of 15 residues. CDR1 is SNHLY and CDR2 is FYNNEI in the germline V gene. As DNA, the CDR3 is TGTGCCAGCTTACTGACTCTGACACCCTACTACGGGCAGTACTTC. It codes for CASLLTLTPYYGQYF.

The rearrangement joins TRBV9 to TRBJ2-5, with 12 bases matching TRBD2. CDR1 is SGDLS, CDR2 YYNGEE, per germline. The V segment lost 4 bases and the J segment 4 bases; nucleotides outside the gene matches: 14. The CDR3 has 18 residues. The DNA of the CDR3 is TGTGCCAGCAGCCCTCCTAGTCAGCTAGCGGGAGGGCCAGAGACCCAGTACTTC. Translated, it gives CASSPPSQLAGGPETQYF.

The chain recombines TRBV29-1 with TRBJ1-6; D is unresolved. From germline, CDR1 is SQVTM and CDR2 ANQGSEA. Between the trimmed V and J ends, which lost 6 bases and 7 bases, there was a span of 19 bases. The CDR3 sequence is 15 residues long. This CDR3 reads CSVRVGLTLNSPLHF. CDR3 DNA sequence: TGCAGCGTACGGGTTGGTCTTACCCTCAATTCACCCCTCCACTTT.

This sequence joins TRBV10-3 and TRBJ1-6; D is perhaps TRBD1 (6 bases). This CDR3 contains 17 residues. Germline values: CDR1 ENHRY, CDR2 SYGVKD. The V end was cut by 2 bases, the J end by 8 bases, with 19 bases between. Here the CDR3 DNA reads TGTGCCATCAGTGAGGGCAAACAGGGCCTTGGGGATTCACCCCTCCACTTT. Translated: CAISEGKQGLGDSPLHF.

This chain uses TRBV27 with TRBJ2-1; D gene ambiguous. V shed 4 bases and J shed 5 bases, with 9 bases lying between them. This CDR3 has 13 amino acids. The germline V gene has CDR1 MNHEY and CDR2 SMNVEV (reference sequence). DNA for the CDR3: TGTGCCAGCAGTTGGGTGCCCCACAATGAGCAGTTCTTC. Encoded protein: CASSWVPHNEQFF.

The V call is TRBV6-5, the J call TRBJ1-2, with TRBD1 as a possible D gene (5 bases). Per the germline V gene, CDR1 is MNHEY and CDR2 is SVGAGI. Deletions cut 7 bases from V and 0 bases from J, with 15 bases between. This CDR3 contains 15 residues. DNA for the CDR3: TGTGCCAGCATCCTAGGGGCAGGAGCTAACTATGGCTACACCTTC. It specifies CASILGAGANYGYTF.

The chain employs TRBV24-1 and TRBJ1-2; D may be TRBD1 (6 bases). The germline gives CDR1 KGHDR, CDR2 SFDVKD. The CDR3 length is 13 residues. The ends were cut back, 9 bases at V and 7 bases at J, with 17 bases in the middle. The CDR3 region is CATSEGVLVGYTF. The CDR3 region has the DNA TGTGCCACCTCCGAGGGGGTATTGGTTGGCTACACCTTC.

In DNA, the CDR3 is TGTGCCAGCAGCCAGGGACAGGGGAGGTTAGATGGCTACACCTTC. It is translated as CASSQGQGRLDGYTF. V gene TRBV11-2 combines with J gene TRBJ1-2; 10 bases agree with TRBD1. Losses at the gene ends were 5 bases for V and 6 bases for J; bases not matched to a gene: 9. This CDR3 spans 15 amino acids. The germline V gene encodes CDR1 SGHAT and CDR2 FQNNGV.